The rows below give T cell receptor beta chains drawn from one sample of a study of shared clonotypes between healthy human individuals. TCRdb keeps only in-frame clones here, not all; method: immunoSEQ multiplex PCR. The sample has 2,500,000 or so clones; roughly 90% are singletons. Sequenced input: naive CD4+ T cells from PBMCs. The source of these receptors is a man younger than 35 in good health. Some clones in this sample may be carry-over from other donors' samples. The CDR3 runs from the conserved cysteine through the conserved F or W. The D gene is left open where the match is weak. For some rows the clone size is stated as once, few or many, or as a class when expanded; others skip it.

abundance: -; j_gene: TRBJ2-7; v_gene: TRBV5-5; d_gene: TRBD1; CDR3aa: CASSFGDRGYEQYF; CDR3nt: TGTGCCAGCAGCTTCGGGGACAGGGGGTACGAGCAGTACTTC
abundance: -; j_gene: TRBJ2-3; v_gene: TRBV9; d_gene: TRBD2; CDR3aa: CASSSGEGIADTQYF; CDR3nt: TGTGCCAGCAGCTCCGGGGAGGGAATCGCAGATACGCAGTATTTT
abundance: few; j_gene: TRBJ2-7; v_gene: TRBV20-1; d_gene: -; CDR3aa: CSARDNEQYF; CDR3nt: TGCAGTGCTAGAGATAACGAGCAGTACTTC
abundance: -; j_gene: TRBJ1-1; v_gene: TRBV10-3; d_gene: -; CDR3aa: CAISESGRMNTEAFF; CDR3nt: TGTGCCATCAGTGAGTCAGGGCGGATGAACACTGAAGCTTTCTTT
abundance: -; j_gene: TRBJ1-1; v_gene: TRBV5-1; d_gene: TRBD1; CDR3aa: CASSLVSRGIGNTEAFF; CDR3nt: TGCGCCAGCAGCTTGGTTTCCAGGGGGATAGGAAACACTGAAGCTTTCTTT
abundance: -; j_gene: TRBJ1-2; v_gene: TRBV30; d_gene: TRBD1; CDR3aa: CAWIKGQGSDLYGYTF; CDR3nt: TGTGCCTGGATTAAAGGACAGGGGTCTGACCTTTATGGCTACACCTTC
abundance: -; j_gene: TRBJ2-5; v_gene: TRBV7-3; d_gene: -; CDR3aa: CASSLSSVEETQYF; CDR3nt: TGTGCCAGCAGCTTATCTAGCGTTGAAGAGACCCAGTACTTC
abundance: -; j_gene: TRBJ2-1; v_gene: TRBV2; d_gene: -; CDR3aa: CASSLDRYNEQFF; CDR3nt: TGTGCCAGCAGTCTCGACCGCTACAATGAGCAGTTCTTC
abundance: -; j_gene: TRBJ1-1; v_gene: TRBV5-4; d_gene: -; CDR3aa: CASSRNVQGATEAFF; CDR3nt: TGTGCCAGCAGCCGAAACGTACAGGGCGCCACTGAAGCTTTCTTT
abundance: -; j_gene: TRBJ1-2; v_gene: TRBV18; d_gene: TRBD1; CDR3aa: CASSSTTGQGPPYGYTF; CDR3nt: TGTGCCAGCTCATCTACAACCGGACAGGGACCCCCCTATGGCTACACCTTC
abundance: once; j_gene: TRBJ2-7; v_gene: TRBV5-4; d_gene: TRBD1; CDR3aa: CASSRGDRDGEQYF; CDR3nt: TGTGCCAGCAGCCGTGGGGACAGGGACGGCGAGCAGTACTTC
abundance: -; j_gene: TRBJ2-3; v_gene: TRBV10-1; d_gene: -; CDR3aa: CASSERIAGTDTQYF; CDR3nt: TGCGCCAGCAGCGAGCGGATAGCGGGCACAGATACGCAGTATTTT
abundance: -; j_gene: TRBJ2-2; v_gene: TRBV2; d_gene: TRBD2; CDR3aa: CASGRGGELFF; CDR3nt: TGTGCCAGCGGGAGGGGCGGGGAGCTGTTTTTT
abundance: -; j_gene: TRBJ1-5; v_gene: TRBV5-1; d_gene: -; CDR3aa: CASSLVGLDQPQHF; CDR3nt: TGCGCCAGCAGCTTGGTGGGGCTGGATCAGCCCCAGCATTTT
abundance: -; j_gene: TRBJ2-5; v_gene: TRBV28; d_gene: TRBD1; CDR3aa: CASADRAQETQYF; CDR3nt: TGTGCCAGCGCAGACAGGGCCCAAGAGACCCAGTACTTC
abundance: few; j_gene: TRBJ1-2; v_gene: TRBV5-1; d_gene: TRBD1; CDR3aa: CASSLGQGDGYTF; CDR3nt: TGCGCCAGCAGCTTGGGACAGGGCGATGGCTACACCTTC
abundance: -; j_gene: TRBJ2-7; v_gene: TRBV5-4; d_gene: TRBD1; CDR3aa: CASSERTGGFNEQYF; CDR3nt: TGTGCCAGCAGTGAAAGGACAGGGGGTTTCAACGAGCAGTACTTC
abundance: -; j_gene: TRBJ1-1; v_gene: TRBV9; d_gene: -; CDR3aa: CASSERPLNTEAFF; CDR3nt: TGTGCCAGCAGCGAGCGGCCATTGAACACTGAAGCTTTCTTT
abundance: -; j_gene: TRBJ1-1; v_gene: TRBV27; d_gene: -; CDR3aa: CASSFSRRGGVENTEAFF; CDR3nt: TGTGCCAGCAGTTTCTCCCGCAGGGGAGGTGTAGAGAACACTGAAGCTTTCTTT
abundance: -; j_gene: TRBJ2-1; v_gene: TRBV29-1; d_gene: -; CDR3aa: CSVEDSAGRLTYYNEQFF; CDR3nt: TGCAGCGTTGAAGATTCTGCGGGCAGATTAACTTACTACAATGAGCAGTTCTTC
abundance: -; j_gene: TRBJ2-1; v_gene: TRBV28; d_gene: -; CDR3aa: CASSPPSRTQEQFF; CDR3nt: TGTGCCAGCAGTCCTCCCTCGCGGACGCAGGAGCAGTTCTTC
abundance: -; j_gene: TRBJ2-7; v_gene: TRBV14; d_gene: -; CDR3aa: CASSRGGATYEQYF; CDR3nt: TGTGCCAGCAGCCGGGGCGGAGCAACCTACGAGCAGTACTTC
abundance: -; j_gene: TRBJ2-7; v_gene: TRBV20-1; d_gene: -; CDR3aa: CSAKKADEQYF; CDR3nt: TGCAGTGCCAAGAAGGCCGACGAGCAGTACTTC
abundance: -; j_gene: TRBJ2-7; v_gene: TRBV12-2; d_gene: -; CDR3aa: CASRLRGGGPYEQYF; CDR3nt: TGTGCAAGTCGCTTACGTGGCGGGGGGCCCTACGAGCAGTACTTC
abundance: -; j_gene: TRBJ2-5; v_gene: TRBV28; d_gene: -; CDR3aa: CASSLPGTLGETQYF; CDR3nt: TGTGCCAGCAGTTTACCCGGGACACTCGGGGAGACCCAGTACTTC
abundance: -; j_gene: TRBJ2-5; v_gene: TRBV7-3; d_gene: TRBD1; CDR3aa: CASSPQTGAQETQYF; CDR3nt: TGTGCCAGCAGCCCCCAGACAGGGGCACAAGAGACCCAGTACTTC
abundance: few; j_gene: TRBJ1-5; v_gene: TRBV6-5; d_gene: -; CDR3aa: CASRQGEQPQHF; CDR3nt: TGTGCCAGCAGACAGGGAGAACAGCCCCAGCATTTT
abundance: once; j_gene: TRBJ1-1; v_gene: TRBV1; d_gene: -; CDR3aa: CTSSRKTGTGIYTEAFF; CDR3nt: TGCACCAGCAGCCGAAAAACCGGGACAGGGATTTACACTGAAGCTTTCTTT
abundance: -; j_gene: TRBJ1-5; v_gene: TRBV6-5; d_gene: TRBD1; CDR3aa: CASSKDRRFGPQHF; CDR3nt: TGTGCCAGCAGTAAGGACAGGCGGTTCGGGCCCCAGCATTTT
abundance: -; j_gene: TRBJ1-3; v_gene: TRBV4-1; d_gene: -; CDR3aa: CASSQDPYSGNTIYF; CDR3nt: TGCGCCAGCAGCCAAGATCCCTACTCTGGAAACACCATATATTTT
abundance: -; j_gene: TRBJ2-5; v_gene: TRBV2; d_gene: -; CDR3aa: CASSDTGQETQYF; CDR3nt: TGTGCCAGCAGTGACACAGGCCAAGAGACCCAGTACTTC
abundance: -; j_gene: TRBJ1-1; v_gene: TRBV28; d_gene: -; CDR3aa: CASSPGRHTEAFF; CDR3nt: TGTGCCAGCAGTCCGGGAAGGCACACTGAAGCTTTCTTT
abundance: once; j_gene: TRBJ2-4; v_gene: TRBV5-4; d_gene: TRBD1; CDR3aa: CASSMAGTGVTKNIQYF; CDR3nt: TGTGCCAGCAGCATGGCCGGGACAGGGGTTACCAAAAACATTCAGTACTTC
abundance: few; j_gene: TRBJ1-5; v_gene: TRBV18; d_gene: -; CDR3aa: CASSPYGVSNQPQHF; CDR3nt: TGTGCCAGCTCACCCTATGGTGTATCCAATCAGCCCCAGCATTTT
abundance: -; j_gene: TRBJ2-6; v_gene: TRBV7-9; d_gene: -; CDR3aa: CASSLPGSGANVLTF; CDR3nt: TGTGCCAGCAGCTTGCCAGGGTCTGGGGCCAACGTCCTGACTTTC
abundance: -; j_gene: TRBJ1-1; v_gene: TRBV28; d_gene: TRBD1; CDR3aa: CASRGQGEGTEAFF; CDR3nt: TGTGCCAGCAGGGGACAGGGGGAAGGCACTGAAGCTTTCTTT
abundance: -; j_gene: TRBJ2-2; v_gene: TRBV9; d_gene: TRBD1; CDR3aa: CASSADRGRPHGELFF; CDR3nt: TGTGCCAGCAGCGCAGACAGGGGGCGCCCCCACGGGGAGCTGTTTTTT
abundance: -; j_gene: TRBJ1-1; v_gene: TRBV2; d_gene: TRBD1; CDR3aa: CASSVEGTGSAFF; CDR3nt: TGTGCCAGCAGTGTAGAGGGGACAGGGAGCGCTTTCTTT
abundance: -; j_gene: TRBJ2-5; v_gene: TRBV4-3; d_gene: -; CDR3aa: CASSLSTGKETQYF; CDR3nt: TGCGCCAGCAGCCTTAGTACGGGAAAGGAGACCCAGTACTTC
abundance: -; j_gene: TRBJ1-1; v_gene: TRBV28; d_gene: -; CDR3aa: CASRPSWGRNTEAFF; CDR3nt: TGTGCCAGCAGGCCTTCGTGGGGGAGGAACACTGAAGCTTTCTTT
abundance: -; j_gene: TRBJ2-7; v_gene: TRBV5-4; d_gene: TRBD2; CDR3aa: CASSLAGTSGYEQYF; CDR3nt: TGTGCCAGCAGCCTGGCCGGGACTAGCGGCTACGAGCAGTACTTC
abundance: -; j_gene: TRBJ2-3; v_gene: TRBV9; d_gene: -; CDR3aa: CASSPIQGGGTDTQYF; CDR3nt: TGTGCCAGCAGCCCCATCCAGGGAGGCGGGACAGATACGCAGTATTTT
abundance: once; j_gene: TRBJ2-7; v_gene: TRBV7-9; d_gene: -; CDR3aa: CASSLALGGRRYEQYF; CDR3nt: TGTGCCAGCAGCTTAGCCCTAGGGGGAAGGAGGTACGAGCAGTACTTC
abundance: -; j_gene: TRBJ2-7; v_gene: TRBV25-1; d_gene: -; CDR3aa: CASSSSYEQYF; CDR3nt: TGTGCCAGCAGCAGTTCCTACGAGCAGTACTTC
abundance: -; j_gene: TRBJ1-1; v_gene: TRBV6-1; d_gene: TRBD1; CDR3aa: CASLDRGNTEAFF; CDR3nt: TGTGCCAGCCTAGACAGGGGGAACACTGAAGCTTTCTTT
abundance: -; j_gene: TRBJ1-1; v_gene: TRBV9; d_gene: -; CDR3aa: CASSGQVGGAFF; CDR3nt: TGTGCCAGCAGCGGCCAGGTGGGGGGCGCTTTCTTT
abundance: -; j_gene: TRBJ1-1; v_gene: TRBV6-5; d_gene: TRBD1; CDR3aa: CASSYGDSEAFF; CDR3nt: TGTGCCAGCAGTTATGGGGACAGTGAAGCTTTCTTT
abundance: -; j_gene: TRBJ2-7; v_gene: TRBV11-2; d_gene: -; CDR3aa: CASSLESYEQYF; CDR3nt: TGTGCCAGCAGCTTAGAGTCCTACGAGCAGTACTTC